Listed here are 15 T cell receptor beta chains from one sample, sequenced in a study of response to subunit inactivated influenza vaccine. TCRdb passed the RT-PCR reads through MiXCR, listing each CDR3 protein once. The sample has 150,000 to 200,000 distinct CDR3 sequences, approximately 10% seen once. The material was non-naive T cells sorted from PBMCs, obtained about 6 weeks after vaccination. The receptors shown here come from a man over 45 who received an inactivated influenza vaccine.

This clonotype was recorded many times. The chain carries TRBV5-1 and TRBJ2-5, with 10 bases that match TRBD2. The CDR3 loop spans 16 amino acids. V trimming: 0 bases; J trimming: 9 bases; junction bases outside the gene matches: 11. Germline V lookup: CDR1 SGHRS, CDR2 YFSETQ. For the CDR3, the DNA is TGCGCCAGCAGCTTGGGGACTAGCGGACCAAGAGAAGCCCAGTACTTC. This translates into CASSLGTSGPREAQYF.

This chain links TRBV11-2 with TRBJ2-5; 13 bases match TRBD2. Germline loops: CDR1 SGHAT, CDR2 FQNNGV. Germline trimming cut 4 bases from V and 5 bases from J; bases unmatched to any gene: 4. The CDR3 length is 15 residues. For the CDR3, the DNA is TGTGCCAGCAGCTGGACTAGCGGGGGAGTGGAGACCCAGTACTTC. Its translation: CASSWTSGGVETQYF.

The chain recombines TRBV20-1 with TRBJ1-5; D might be TRBD1 (6 bases). The CDR3 is made up of 12 amino acids. Germline values: CDR1 DFQATT, CDR2 SNEGSKA (reference sequence). V was shortened by 3 bases and J by 5 bases, with 8 bases between the two germline ends. This CDR3 is CSASYRDQPQHF. The CDR3 DNA sequence: TGCAGTGCTAGCTACAGGGATCAGCCCCAGCATTTT.

In its sample, this clonotype was seen a few times. V and J are TRBV7-6 and TRBJ2-7; D is unclear. Trimming shortened V by 0 bases and J by 3 bases, and 6 bases separated the two germline ends. The CDR3 is made up of 13 amino acids. The V gene's germline CDR1 is SGHVS and CDR2 FNYEAQ. The CDR3 sequence: CASSLAAGYEQYF. CDR3 in DNA: TGTGCCAGCAGCTTAGCTGCCGGCTACGAGCAGTACTTC.

This clonotype appeared many times. The chain joins TRBV28 to TRBJ2-1; D is ambiguous. The CDR3 has 14 residues. Germline values: CDR1 MDHEN, CDR2 SYDVKM. Trimming removed 6 bases at V and 6 bases at J, with 15 bases between. The CDR3 here is CASSMILLSNEQFF. Here the CDR3 DNA reads TGTGCCAGCAGCATGATCCTGCTTAGCAATGAGCAGTTCTTC.

This clonotype has ten or more counts. The rearrangement uses TRBV12-3 or TRBV12-4 and TRBJ1-1; D perhaps matches TRBD1 (5 bases). The CDR3 extends over 15 amino acids. The germline V and J ends were trimmed by 7 bases and 3 bases, with 18 bases remaining between them. This chain's CDR3 is CASTRPAGRHTEAFF. CDR3 in DNA: TGTGCCAGCACCCGCCCTGCAGGGCGGCACACTGAAGCTTTCTTT.

The sample holds many counts of this clonotype. The chain has TRBV11-2 and TRBJ2-1; 7 positions match TRBD1. CDR3 length equals 15 residues. Germline V gives CDR1 SGHAT, CDR2 FQNNGV. V was pared by 4 bases and J by 4 bases, with 7 bases of the junction left unmatched. The CDR3 DNA is TGTGCCAGCAGCTACAGGGGATACCTATACAATGAGCAGTTCTTC. This gives the protein CASSYRGYLYNEQFF.

This clonotype appeared a few times. The rearrangement uses TRBV6-5 and TRBJ1-6; D is uncertain. The CDR3 covers 12 residues. Trimming shortened V by 5 bases and J by 9 bases, and 8 bases separated the two germline ends. Germline V lookup: CDR1 MNHEY, CDR2 SVGAGI. In DNA, the CDR3 is TGTGCCAGCAGTCGGACTTCTTCACCCCTCCACTTT. Its protein is CASSRTSSPLHF.

This clonotype was seen more than once but under ten times. The rearrangement joins TRBV7-2 to TRBJ1-6; D unresolved. V was cut by 1 base and J by 13 bases, with 17 bases left in between. Germline CDR1 and CDR2: SGHTA and FQGNSA. The CDR3 loop spans 15 amino acids. CDR3 region: CASSLVSVTPGPLHF. DNA of the CDR3: TGTGCCAGCAGCTTAGTGTCCGTGACGCCCGGGCCCCTCCACTTT.

At least ten counts were recorded for this clonotype. The chain joins TRBV2 to TRBJ2-7; D tentatively reads TRBD1 or TRBD2 (5 bases each). This CDR3 comprises 16 residues. Germline V gene sequence: CDR1 SNHLY, CDR2 FYNNEI. Trimming cost V 4 bases and J 7 bases, with 23 bases left between them. CDR3 amino acids: CASSGGRGSGPLEQYF. In DNA form, the CDR3 reads TGTGCCAGCAGTGGGGGCCGGGGCAGTGGGCCTTTGGAGCAGTACTTC.

This chain joins TRBV20-1 and TRBJ2-5; D not certain. Germline loops: CDR1 DFQATT, CDR2 SNEGSKA (reference sequence). Trimming cost V 2 bases and J 1 base, with 14 bases left between them. The CDR3 covers 15 residues. The CDR3 DNA reads TGCAGTGCTAGACCTACCAACTGGGGCCAAGAGACCCAGTACTTC. It encodes CSARPTNWGQETQYF.

This clonotype was found a few times. This chain links TRBV20-1 with TRBJ1-1; TRBD1 aligns across 8 bases. V trimming: 3 bases; J trimming: 5 bases; junction bases outside the gene matches: 5. The germline V gene encodes CDR1 DFQATT and CDR2 SNEGSKA (reference sequence). The CDR3 extends over 13 amino acids. The CDR3 nucleotides read TGCAGTGCTAGTCAGGGGGCGCGGACTGAAGCTTTCTTT. Protein: CSASQGARTEAFF.

This clonotype was recorded at least ten times. The chain links TRBV3-1 to TRBJ2-3; no definite D call. Germline assignment: CDR1 LGHDT and CDR2 YNNKEL (reference sequence). V was clipped by 1 base and J by 6 bases, with 17 bases between them. This CDR3 has 16 amino acids. CDR3 sequence: CASSQGTGGLGDTQYF. The CDR3 DNA reads TGTGCCAGCAGCCAAGGAACGGGCGGCCTTGGGGATACGCAGTATTTT.

This clonotype has just a few counts. The chain joins TRBV4-3 to TRBJ2-5; a possible D gene is TRBD2 (5 bases). Per germline, CDR1 LGHNA and CDR2 YSLEER. The CDR3 spans 15 residues. Trimming shortened V by 0 bases and J by 2 bases, and 10 bases separated the two germline ends. DNA for the CDR3: TGCGCCAGCAGCCAAGATTTCGGGGTGCAAGAGACCCAGTACTTC. This gives the protein CASSQDFGVQETQYF.

This rearrangement joins TRBV5-1 to TRBJ1-1; D call uncertain. CDR3 size: 13 residues. The V end lost 5 bases, the J end lost 3 bases, and 11 bases lay between the germline ends. Looked up from germline, CDR1 is SGHRS and CDR2 is YFSETQ. The CDR3 spells CASSEYGYTEAFF. CDR3 DNA: TGCGCCAGCAGTGAGTATGGATACACTGAAGCTTTCTTT.